The entry below describes one TCR beta chain. The CDR3 totals 13 residues. Trimming stripped 0 bases from V and 8 bases from J, with 9 bases between. Looked up from germline, CDR1 is SGDLS and CDR2 is YYNGEE. The data originate from a study of graft-versus-host responses after intestinal transplantation. The table came from immunoSEQ multiplex PCR; TCRdb's copy has only in-frame clones and leaves some out. The sample has more than 20,000 clones, around 92% seen once; the top ten hold roughly two fifths. Material: PBMCs, obtained roughly 270 days after intestinal transplant. The V and J genes are TRBV9 and TRBJ2-1; D unclear. The receptor's source is a human patient who received an intestinal transplant, so some T cells may come from the graft donor. CDR3 nucleotides: TGTGCCAGCAGCGTAGGGGGTTGGGATGAGCAGTTCTTC. Translation: CASSVGGWDEQFF.